The following is a TCR beta chain sequence with its context. The antigen is undetermined. Read coverage stops 3 residues before the CDR3 terminus; the germline J gene supplies the remainder. These data come from a study of T cells in women clearing cervical HPV infection. As for the study in general: Cases: HPV16-related CIN3 or worse on histology, a couple of invasive cancers.

Genomic DNA, averaging approximately 1,200 ng per sample, yielded TCR beta CDR3 via immunoSEQ. This table comes from immunoSEQ multiplex PCR, and its TCRdb copy is limited to in-frame clones, with some not included. The ten top clones account for 12%, within a sample of 20,000 to 25,000 clones. Findings and limits, study-wide: CIN3+ cases had significantly higher TCR repertoire richness than controls, but evenness did not differ. Controls had more TRBV6-7 (about 0.16%) than cases (about 0.11%).

V was pared by 2 bases and J by 5 bases, with 8 bases of the junction left unmatched. CDR3 size: 15 residues. This sequence was found in a woman aged 18 to 75 with a cervical HPV16 infection that either progressed to CIN3+ or cleared (not recorded which). The sample comprised blood buffy coat. The chain combines TRBV12-3 or TRBV12-4 with TRBJ2-5; TRBD1 matches 7 bases. CDR3 DNA (partial): TGTGCCAGCAGTTTAAGCGAGGGGGCAAAGGAGACC. Protein sequence: CASSLSEGAKET. The whole CDR3 region reads CASSLSEGAKETQYF.